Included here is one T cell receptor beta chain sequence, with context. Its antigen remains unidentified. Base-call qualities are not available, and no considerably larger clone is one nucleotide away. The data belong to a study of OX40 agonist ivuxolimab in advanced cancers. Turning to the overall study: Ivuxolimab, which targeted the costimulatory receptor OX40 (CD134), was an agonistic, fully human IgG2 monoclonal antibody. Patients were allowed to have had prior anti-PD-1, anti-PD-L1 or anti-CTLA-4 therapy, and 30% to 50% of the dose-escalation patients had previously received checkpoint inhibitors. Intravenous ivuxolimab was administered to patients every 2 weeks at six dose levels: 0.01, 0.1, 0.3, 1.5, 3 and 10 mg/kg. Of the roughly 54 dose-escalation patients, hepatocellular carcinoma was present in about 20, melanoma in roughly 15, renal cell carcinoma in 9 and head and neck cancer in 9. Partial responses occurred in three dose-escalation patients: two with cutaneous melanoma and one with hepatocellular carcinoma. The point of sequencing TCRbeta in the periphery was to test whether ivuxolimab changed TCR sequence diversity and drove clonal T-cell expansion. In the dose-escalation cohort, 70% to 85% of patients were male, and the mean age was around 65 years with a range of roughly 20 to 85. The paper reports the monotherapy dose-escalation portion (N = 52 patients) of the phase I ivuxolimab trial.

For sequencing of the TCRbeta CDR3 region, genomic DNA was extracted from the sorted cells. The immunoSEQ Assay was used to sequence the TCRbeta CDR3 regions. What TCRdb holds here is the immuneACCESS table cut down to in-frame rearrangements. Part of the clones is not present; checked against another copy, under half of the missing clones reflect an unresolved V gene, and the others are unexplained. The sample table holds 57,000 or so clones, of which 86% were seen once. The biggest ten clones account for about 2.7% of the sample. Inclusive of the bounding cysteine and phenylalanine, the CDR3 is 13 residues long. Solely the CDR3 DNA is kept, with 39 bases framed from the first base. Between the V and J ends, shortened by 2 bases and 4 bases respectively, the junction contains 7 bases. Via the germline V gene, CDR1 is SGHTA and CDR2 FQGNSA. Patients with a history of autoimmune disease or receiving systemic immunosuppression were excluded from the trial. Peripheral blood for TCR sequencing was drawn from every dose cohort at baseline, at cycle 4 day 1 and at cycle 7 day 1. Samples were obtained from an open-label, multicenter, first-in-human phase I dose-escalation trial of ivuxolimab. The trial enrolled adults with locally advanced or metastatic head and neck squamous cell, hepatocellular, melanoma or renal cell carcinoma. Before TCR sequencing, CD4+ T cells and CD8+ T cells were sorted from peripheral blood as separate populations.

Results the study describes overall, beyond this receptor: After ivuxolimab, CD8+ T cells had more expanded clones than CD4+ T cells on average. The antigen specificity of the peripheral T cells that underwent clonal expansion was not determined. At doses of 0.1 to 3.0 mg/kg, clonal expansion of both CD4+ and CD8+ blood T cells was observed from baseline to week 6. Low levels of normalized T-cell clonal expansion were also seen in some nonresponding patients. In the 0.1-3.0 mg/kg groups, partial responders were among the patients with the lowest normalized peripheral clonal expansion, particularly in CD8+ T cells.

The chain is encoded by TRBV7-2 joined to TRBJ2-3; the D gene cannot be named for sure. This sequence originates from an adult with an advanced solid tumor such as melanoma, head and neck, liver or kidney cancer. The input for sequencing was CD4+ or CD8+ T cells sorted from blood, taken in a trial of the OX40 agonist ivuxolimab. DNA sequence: TGTGCCAGCAGCTTACCGGTTGCAGATACGCAGTATTTT. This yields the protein CASSLPVADTQYF. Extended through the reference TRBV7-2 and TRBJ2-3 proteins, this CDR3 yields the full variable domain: GAGVSQSPSNKVTEKGKDVELRCDPISGHTALYWYRQSLGQGLEFLIYFQGNSAPDKSGLPSDRFSAERTGGSVSTLTIQRTQQEDSAVYLCASSLPVADTQYFGPGTRLTVL.